This TCR beta chain appears in the sequencing data of a study of blood T cell repertoires in COVID-19. Study-wide background: Sites across the United States, Italy and Spain contributed samples from acute and convalescent COVID-19. PBMCs, B-cell-depleted T cells, or T cells were the source of the cDNA or gDNA that made up the material.

Profiling relied on immunoSEQ multiplex PCR, and the TCRdb table lists in-frame clones only, not all of them. This sample has 48,000 or so clones, with over 75% found just once. Trimming stripped 3 bases from V and 5 bases from J, with 11 bases between. Germline-derived CDR1 and CDR2 are GTSNPN and SVGIG (reference sequence). This CDR3 is 14 amino acids long. The TCR sequence derives from a woman of 80 years or more with COVID-19, enrolled during active disease. The chain joins TRBV30 to TRBJ1-6, with D possibly TRBD1 on 5 matching bases. Input material: peripheral blood. The CDR3 sequence is CAWRGQANNSPLHF. The CDR3 nucleotides read TGTGCCTGGAGGGGGCAGGCTAATAATTCACCCCTCCACTTT.